The entry below describes one TCR beta chain. Its cognate antigen is unknown. Being one base from a much bigger clone, this may be a read error. This entry is derived from a study of T cell repertoires in cytomegalovirus infection. The CDR3 is made up of 15 amino acids. Trimming pared 0 bases from V and 3 bases from J, leaving 10 bases between. From germline, CDR1 is SGDLS and CDR2 YYNGEE. TCRdb re-derived calls from the reads in MiXCR, one entry per CDR3 protein. This sample has about 830,000 distinct CDR3 sequences; around a third occur once, and the top ten carry over 10%. This chain joins TRBV9 and TRBJ2-1; maybe TRBD2 (6 bases). This receptor was taken from a human donor in good health (CMV status not recorded). Some clones in this sample may be carry-over from other donors' samples. The source material was cultured CD8+ T cells from PBMCs, sampled from culture after CMV antigen stimulation. Here the CDR3 DNA reads TGTGCCAGCAGCGTAGCCGGGAGCTTCTACAATGAGCAGTTCTTC. Its protein product is CASSVAGSFYNEQFF.